A selection of T cell receptor beta chains follows, all from one sample in a study of T cell repertoires in cytomegalovirus infection. These receptors have no identified antigens. TCRdb re-analysed the reads in MiXCR, keeping a single row per CDR3 protein. The sample holds 80,000 to 90,000 distinct CDR3 sequences, approximately 43% seen once. The starting material was CD8+ T cells from cultured PBMCs, obtained from culture after CMV antigen stimulation. The receptors were sampled from a human donor in good health (CMV status not recorded). Some clones in this sample may be carry-over from other donors' samples. CDR3s include the opening cysteine and the closing phenylalanine or tryptophan. D genes are given only for firm matches. Rows give clone size only sometimes, using once, few, many, or a class for an expanded clone.

j_gene: TRBJ2-1
abundance: few
v_gene: TRBV19
d_gene: TRBD2
CDR3aa: CASSIDHGTSGYNEQFF
CDR3nt: TGTGCCAGTAGTATAGATCACGGGACTAGCGGCTACAATGAGCAGTTCTTC

j_gene: TRBJ1-6
abundance: many
v_gene: TRBV6-1
d_gene: -
CDR3aa: CASRIAWSPLHF
CDR3nt: TGTGCCAGCAGGATCGCATGGTCACCCCTCCACTTT

j_gene: TRBJ2-2
abundance: -
v_gene: TRBV7-3
d_gene: TRBD2
CDR3aa: CASSPGRLAGVFSPGELFF
CDR3nt: TGTGCCAGCAGCCCGGGTCGACTAGCGGGAGTTTTTAGCCCCGGGGAGCTGTTTTTT

j_gene: TRBJ2-1
abundance: few
v_gene: TRBV7-4
d_gene: -
CDR3aa: CASSSSGTPGNEQFF
CDR3nt: TGTGCCAGCAGTTCTTCCGGGACCCCGGGCAATGAGCAGTTCTTC

j_gene: TRBJ2-2
abundance: -
v_gene: TRBV6-5
d_gene: -
CDR3aa: CASTTQIYRPKTGELFF
CDR3nt: TGTGCCAGCACCACTCAGATTTATAGACCGAAAACCGGGGAGCTGTTTTTT

j_gene: TRBJ2-2
abundance: -
v_gene: TRBV4-2
d_gene: -
CDR3aa: CASSQRRMGGTNTGELFF
CDR3nt: TGTGCCAGCAGCCAACGGCGAATGGGGGGCACGAACACCGGGGAGCTGTTTTTT

j_gene: TRBJ2-2
abundance: -
v_gene: TRBV9
d_gene: -
CDR3aa: CASQLGNTGELFF
CDR3nt: TGTGCCAGCCAGCTTGGGAACACCGGGGAGCTGTTTTTT

j_gene: TRBJ2-1
abundance: -
v_gene: TRBV27
d_gene: -
CDR3aa: CASSSAGGGNEQFF
CDR3nt: TGTGCCAGCAGTTCCGCTGGGGGTGGCAATGAGCAGTTCTTC

j_gene: TRBJ1-2
abundance: -
v_gene: TRBV4-2
d_gene: -
CDR3aa: CASSQEARNYGYTF
CDR3nt: TGTGCCAGCAGCCAAGAGGCCAGAAACTATGGCTACACCTTC

j_gene: TRBJ2-5
abundance: -
v_gene: TRBV20-1
d_gene: TRBD2
CDR3aa: CSQTSGSETQYF
CDR3nt: TGCAGTCAAACTAGCGGGAGTGAGACCCAGTACTTC

j_gene: TRBJ2-5
abundance: few
v_gene: TRBV7-9
d_gene: TRBD2
CDR3aa: CASSRLAGGPGETQYF
CDR3nt: TGTGCCAGCAGCCGACTAGCGGGAGGGCCCGGGGAGACCCAGTACTTC

j_gene: TRBJ2-7
abundance: -
v_gene: TRBV12-3/TRBV12-4
d_gene: TRBD2
CDR3aa: CASSSSGAYEQYF
CDR3nt: TGTGCCAGCAGTTCCAGCGGGGCATACGAGCAGTACTTC

j_gene: TRBJ2-7
abundance: few
v_gene: TRBV6-5
d_gene: -
CDR3aa: CASSYSSTSYSYEQYF
CDR3nt: TGTGCCAGCAGTTACTCGTCCACTAGCTATTCCTACGAGCAGTACTTC

j_gene: TRBJ1-5
abundance: few
v_gene: TRBV7-9
d_gene: -
CDR3aa: CASRPDGSNQPQHF
CDR3nt: TGTGCCAGCAGGCCCGATGGGAGCAATCAGCCCCAGCATTTT

j_gene: TRBJ2-1
abundance: -
v_gene: TRBV6-2/TRBV6-3
d_gene: TRBD2
CDR3aa: CASRRTSGRPYNEQFF
CDR3nt: TGTGCCAGCAGAAGGACTAGCGGGAGGCCCTACAATGAGCAGTTCTTC

j_gene: TRBJ1-3
abundance: few
v_gene: TRBV7-2
d_gene: -
CDR3aa: CASGNQGNGNTIYF
CDR3nt: TGTGCCAGCGGTAATCAGGGTAATGGAAACACCATATATTTT

j_gene: TRBJ2-1
abundance: once
v_gene: TRBV9
d_gene: -
CDR3aa: CASSINLGEQFF
CDR3nt: TGTGCCAGCAGCATCAACCTTGGTGAGCAGTTCTTC

j_gene: TRBJ2-7
abundance: few
v_gene: TRBV7-6
d_gene: TRBD2
CDR3aa: CASSSSGEQYF
CDR3nt: TGTGCCAGCAGCTCTAGCGGCGAGCAGTACTTC

j_gene: TRBJ2-7
abundance: -
v_gene: TRBV11-2
d_gene: TRBD1
CDR3aa: CASSLAQGVDWRQYF
CDR3nt: TGTGCCAGCAGCTTAGCCCAGGGGGTGGACTGGCGGCAGTACTTC

j_gene: TRBJ2-7
abundance: -
v_gene: TRBV4-1
d_gene: -
CDR3aa: CASSQYVLSYEQYF
CDR3nt: TGCGCCAGCAGCCAATACGTCTTATCCTACGAGCAGTACTTC

j_gene: TRBJ2-3
abundance: -
v_gene: TRBV27
d_gene: TRBD1
CDR3aa: CASSSGTVTVSTDTQYF
CDR3nt: TGTGCCAGCAGTTCAGGGACAGTCACCGTTAGCACAGATACGCAGTATTTT

j_gene: TRBJ1-2
abundance: once
v_gene: TRBV6-5
d_gene: TRBD1
CDR3aa: CASSLTGRLDYGYTF
CDR3nt: TGTGCCAGCAGTTTGACAGGGAGGTTGGACTATGGCTACACCTTC

j_gene: TRBJ1-5
abundance: -
v_gene: TRBV6-6
d_gene: -
CDR3aa: CASWGRGQPQHF
CDR3nt: TGTGCCAGCTGGGGTCGGGGCCAGCCCCAGCATTTT

j_gene: TRBJ2-3
abundance: -
v_gene: TRBV11-3
d_gene: -
CDR3aa: CASSFLGTSTDTQYF
CDR3nt: TGTGCCAGCAGCTTCCTAGGGACAAGCACAGATACGCAGTATTTT

j_gene: TRBJ1-4
abundance: once
v_gene: TRBV27
d_gene: -
CDR3aa: CASSVRANEKLFF
CDR3nt: TGTGCCAGCAGTGTGAGGGCTAATGAAAAACTGTTTTTT

j_gene: TRBJ2-7
abundance: few
v_gene: TRBV7-2
d_gene: -
CDR3aa: CASSNRDNYEQYF
CDR3nt: TGTGCCAGCAGCAACCGGGACAACTACGAGCAGTACTTC

j_gene: TRBJ1-1
abundance: -
v_gene: TRBV19
d_gene: -
CDR3aa: CASTLGGDGTEAFF
CDR3nt: TGTGCCAGTACCCTTGGAGGGGATGGAACTGAAGCTTTCTTT

j_gene: TRBJ2-7
abundance: few
v_gene: TRBV27
d_gene: TRBD2
CDR3aa: CASSYRAGGYEQYF
CDR3nt: TGTGCCAGCAGTTATCGTGCGGGGGGTTACGAGCAGTACTTC

j_gene: TRBJ1-1
abundance: once
v_gene: TRBV28
d_gene: -
CDR3aa: CASSFLGGRGTEAFF
CDR3nt: TGTGCCAGCAGTTTTTTAGGAGGGCGGGGGACTGAAGCTTTCTTT

j_gene: TRBJ2-7
abundance: -
v_gene: TRBV20-1
d_gene: TRBD1
CDR3aa: CSAPDRSSYEQYF
CDR3nt: TGCAGTGCTCCGGACAGGAGCTCCTACGAGCAGTACTTC

j_gene: TRBJ2-5
abundance: few
v_gene: TRBV7-6
d_gene: -
CDR3aa: CASSLVGGETQYF
CDR3nt: TGTGCCAGCAGCTTAGTGGGGGGAGAGACCCAGTACTTC

j_gene: TRBJ2-2
abundance: few
v_gene: TRBV12-3/TRBV12-4
d_gene: -
CDR3aa: CASPPRSGELFF
CDR3nt: TGTGCCAGCCCACCGAGGTCCGGGGAGCTGTTTTTT

j_gene: TRBJ2-7
abundance: -
v_gene: TRBV7-3
d_gene: TRBD2
CDR3aa: CASSLIAGGHREQYF
CDR3nt: TGTGCCAGCAGCTTAATAGCGGGAGGGCATCGCGAGCAGTACTTC

j_gene: TRBJ2-7
abundance: few
v_gene: TRBV7-8
d_gene: -
CDR3aa: CARSWDTSGDEQYF
CDR3nt: TGTGCCCGCAGCTGGGACACCTCGGGCGACGAGCAGTACTTC

j_gene: TRBJ2-2
abundance: -
v_gene: TRBV18
d_gene: TRBD1
CDR3aa: CASSDRDRGTGELFF
CDR3nt: TGTGCCAGCTCTGACCGGGACAGAGGCACCGGGGAGCTGTTTTTT

j_gene: TRBJ1-1
abundance: few
v_gene: TRBV6-1
d_gene: -
CDR3aa: CASRMNTEAFF
CDR3nt: TGTGCCAGCAGAATGAACACTGAAGCTTTCTTT

j_gene: TRBJ2-5
abundance: few
v_gene: TRBV7-6
d_gene: TRBD2
CDR3aa: CASSLPPSGEETQYF
CDR3nt: TGTGCCAGCAGCTTACCCCCTAGCGGGGAAGAGACCCAGTACTTC

j_gene: TRBJ1-2
abundance: few
v_gene: TRBV28
d_gene: -
CDR3aa: CASSLNELGYGYTF
CDR3nt: TGTGCCAGCAGTTTAAACGAGCTGGGGTATGGCTACACCTTC

j_gene: TRBJ1-1
abundance: many
v_gene: TRBV9
d_gene: TRBD1
CDR3aa: CASSPQQGWNTEAFF
CDR3nt: TGTGCCAGCAGCCCCCAACAGGGGTGGAACACTGAAGCTTTCTTT

j_gene: TRBJ2-1
abundance: few
v_gene: TRBV4-1
d_gene: TRBD2
CDR3aa: CASSQEGLAGEGFF
CDR3nt: TGCGCCAGCAGCCAAGAAGGACTAGCGGGAGAGGGGTTCTTC

j_gene: TRBJ2-7
abundance: -
v_gene: TRBV6-1
d_gene: TRBD1
CDR3aa: CASRTPTGTEQYF
CDR3nt: TGTGCCAGCAGGACTCCGACAGGGACGGAGCAGTACTTC

j_gene: TRBJ2-3
abundance: -
v_gene: TRBV10-3
d_gene: TRBD2
CDR3aa: CATQTSGSPTTSDTQYF
CDR3nt: TGTGCCACCCAGACTAGCGGGAGCCCGACTACTTCAGATACGCAGTATTTT

j_gene: TRBJ2-1
abundance: few
v_gene: TRBV6-1
d_gene: -
CDR3aa: CASSLSGLDEQFF
CDR3nt: TGTGCCAGCAGTTTGTCGGGGTTGGATGAGCAGTTCTTC

j_gene: TRBJ2-7
abundance: few
v_gene: TRBV7-6
d_gene: TRBD1
CDR3aa: CASSQGTGGPYEQYF
CDR3nt: TGTGCCAGCAGCCAAGGGACAGGGGGACCCTACGAGCAGTACTTC

j_gene: TRBJ2-2
abundance: few
v_gene: TRBV7-6
d_gene: -
CDR3aa: CASSFAGIRENTGELFF
CDR3nt: TGTGCCAGCAGCTTCGCCGGGATTAGGGAGAACACCGGGGAGCTGTTTTTT

j_gene: TRBJ2-5
abundance: few
v_gene: TRBV6-8
d_gene: -
CDR3aa: CASSPDRPETQYF
CDR3nt: TGTGCCAGCAGTCCCGACAGACCAGAGACCCAGTACTTC

j_gene: TRBJ2-1
abundance: -
v_gene: TRBV12-3/TRBV12-4
d_gene: TRBD2
CDR3aa: CASSQGLAGVHEQFF
CDR3nt: TGTGCCAGCAGCCAGGGACTAGCGGGAGTACATGAGCAGTTCTTC

j_gene: TRBJ2-3
abundance: -
v_gene: TRBV7-3
d_gene: TRBD2
CDR3aa: CASSWTGGSTDTQYF
CDR3nt: TGTGCCAGCAGCTGGACGGGGGGGTCCACAGATACGCAGTATTTT

j_gene: TRBJ2-7
abundance: -
v_gene: TRBV6-1
d_gene: -
CDR3aa: CASSDWERRSYEQYF
CDR3nt: TGTGCCAGCAGTGACTGGGAGCGGAGGTCCTACGAGCAGTACTTC

j_gene: TRBJ2-7
abundance: -
v_gene: TRBV27
d_gene: -
CDR3aa: CASSSSPGQLSYEQYF
CDR3nt: TGTGCCAGCAGTTCGTCTCCGGGACAACTCTCCTACGAGCAGTACTTC

j_gene: TRBJ2-1
abundance: few
v_gene: TRBV7-9
d_gene: -
CDR3aa: CASSLVTRAGNEQFF
CDR3nt: TGTGCCAGCAGCTTAGTTACTCGTGCCGGGAATGAGCAGTTCTTC

j_gene: TRBJ2-3
abundance: many
v_gene: TRBV7-6
d_gene: TRBD1
CDR3aa: CASSLRQGSTDTQYF
CDR3nt: TGTGCCAGCAGCCTAAGACAGGGAAGCACAGATACGCAGTATTTT

j_gene: TRBJ2-3
abundance: -
v_gene: TRBV27
d_gene: TRBD2
CDR3aa: CASYPTSGGRDTQYF
CDR3nt: TGTGCCAGCTACCCGACTAGCGGGGGCCGGGATACGCAGTATTTT

j_gene: TRBJ2-3
abundance: few
v_gene: TRBV7-6
d_gene: TRBD2
CDR3aa: CASSHSGGQADTQYF
CDR3nt: TGTGCCAGCAGCCACAGCGGGGGCCAGGCAGATACGCAGTATTTT

j_gene: TRBJ2-7
abundance: once
v_gene: TRBV6-5
d_gene: -
CDR3aa: CASITDKAPYEQYF
CDR3nt: TGTGCCAGCATCACGGACAAGGCTCCCTACGAGCAGTACTTC